The 26 T cell receptor beta chains in this list originate from one sample, sequenced in a study of cytomegalovirus exposure and HLA in healthy donors. Use of 60 Vbeta and 13 Jbeta primers characterized the PCR. TCRdb's table, derived via immunoSEQ multiplex PCR, lists solely in-frame clones and lacks some. The sample holds 120,000 or so clones, 75% to 85% seen once. The sequenced sample consisted of PBMCs. The source of these receptors is a female donor in good health and CMV-seropositive.

The V call is TRBV29-1, the J call TRBJ1-1, with D uncertain. The CDR3 has 14 residues. The germline V and J ends were trimmed by 2 bases and 5 bases, with 15 bases remaining between them. Germline CDR1 is SQVTM and CDR2 is ANQGSEA. CDR3 DNA: TGCAGCGTTGAAAAGGCAGGTGGGAGGACTGAAGCTTTCTTT. It is translated as CSVEKAGGRTEAFF.

The table lists this clone with a few counts. The chain carries TRBV18 and TRBJ2-3; possibly TRBD1 for D (7 bases). Trimming removed 3 bases at V and 2 bases at J, with 12 bases between. Per the germline V gene, CDR1 is KGHSH and CDR2 is LQKENI. The CDR3 is 15 amino acids. In DNA form, the CDR3 reads TGTGCCAGCTCACCCCAGGGGGGCGTCACAGATACGCAGTATTTT. This encodes CASSPQGGVTDTQYF. Variable domain in full (rest from reference TRBV18 and TRBJ2-3): NAGVMQNPRHLVRRRGQEARLRCSPMKGHSHVYWYRQLPEEGLKFMVYLQKENIIDESGMPKERFSAEFPKEGPSILRIQQVVRGDSAAYFCASSPQGGVTDTQYFGPGTRLTVL.

V is TRBV7-2 and J is TRBJ2-7; 7 bases are shared with TRBD2. CDR1 is SGHTA, CDR2 FQGNSA, per germline. J gave up 3 bases and V 2 bases, and 7 bases lay outside the gene matches. CDR3 size: 15 residues. DNA of the CDR3: TGTGCCAGCAGCTTAAGTGGAAGCGGGGTCTACGAGCAGTACTTC. It specifies CASSLSGSGVYEQYF.

The chain couples TRBV7-9 to TRBJ1-1; 7 nucleotides align to TRBD1. The V gene's germline CDR1 is SEHNR and CDR2 FQNEAQ (reference sequence). The CDR3 sequence is 15 residues long. V lost 8 bases, J lost 0 bases, and 9 bases stayed unmatched. DNA for the CDR3: TGTGCCAGCCTTGGGACAGAGCCACTGAACACTGAAGCTTTCTTT. Its translation is CASLGTEPLNTEAFF.

The chain joins TRBV5-8 to TRBJ2-1; 9 bases agree with TRBD1. This CDR3 comprises 15 residues. V dropped 4 bases and J dropped 2; count of bases not matched to a gene: 4. Per germline, CDR1 SGHTS and CDR2 YDEGEE. The CDR3 bases are TGTGCCAGCAGCCCGGGACAGGGTCCCTACAATGAGCAGTTCTTC. Translation: CASSPGQGPYNEQFF.

This clone was detected only once. V is TRBV7-9 and J is TRBJ1-4, with 7 bases lining up with TRBD1. The CDR3 sequence is 15 residues long. Germline lookup yields CDR1 SEHNR and CDR2 FQNEAQ (reference sequence). V shed 5 bases and J 4 bases; nucleotides not matched to a gene: 7. The chain's CDR3 is CASSRRDSNNEKLFF. The CDR3 DNA sequence: TGTGCCAGCAGCCGACGGGACAGCAATAATGAAAAACTGTTTTTT.

V is TRBV6-1 and J is TRBJ2-3, with D perhaps matching TRBD1 (5 bases). The germline V and J ends were trimmed by 6 bases and 1 base, with 14 bases remaining between them. CDR3 size: 15 residues. CDR1 MNHNS and CDR2 SASEGT come from the germline V gene. The DNA of the CDR3 is TGTGCCAGCAGCTCGACCAGGGCTGGCACAGATACGCAGTATTTT. This translates into CASSSTRAGTDTQYF.

The genes are TRBV7-8 and TRBJ1-5, with 10 bases identical to TRBD1. Germline-derived CDR1 and CDR2 are SGHVS and FQNEAQ. This CDR3 has 16 amino acids. The V gene end was trimmed by 5 bases and the J gene end by 7 bases; junction bases not matched to a gene: 11. Here the CDR3 reads CASSLRPGQGYQPQHF. For the CDR3, the DNA is TGTGCCAGCAGCCTGAGGCCGGGACAGGGGTACCAGCCCCAGCATTTT.

This chain's CDR3 is CASSSQVVAAITYEQYF. For the CDR3, the DNA is TGTGCCAGTAGTTCCCAAGTGGTAGCGGCGATAACCTACGAGCAGTACTTC. This chain uses TRBV19 with TRBJ2-7; the D gene is possibly TRBD2 (6 bases). CDR3 length equals 17 residues. In germline, CDR1 is LNHDA, CDR2 SQIVND (reference sequence). V gave up 5 bases and J gave up 2 bases, with 22 bases separating them.

The J gene is TRBJ2-5, the V gene TRBV6-1; a weak D match, TRBD1 (6 bases). This CDR3 is 14 amino acids long. Germline-derived CDR1 and CDR2 are MNHNS and SASEGT. V shed 3 bases and J shed 5 bases, with 13 bases lying between them. For the CDR3, the DNA is TGTGCCAGCAGTGATTTCAGGGGCAGGGAGACCCAGTACTTC. Protein sequence: CASSDFRGRETQYF.

This chain uses TRBV6-5 with TRBJ1-1; tentatively, D is TRBD1 (5 bases). V gave up 9 bases and J gave up 6 bases, with 14 bases separating them. Germline V lookup: CDR1 MNHEY, CDR2 SVGAGI. This CDR3 is built from 12 residues. The CDR3 reads CARIQGGAEAFF. The CDR3 nucleotides read TGTGCCAGGATTCAGGGAGGCGCTGAAGCTTTCTTT.

The chain employs TRBV2 and TRBJ2-2; no reliable D call. V shed 4 bases and J shed 0 bases, with 6 bases lying between them. This CDR3 comprises 14 residues. The germline V gene has CDR1 SNHLY and CDR2 FYNNEI. The DNA of the CDR3 is TGTGCCAGCAGTGCACAGACGAACACCGGGGAGCTGTTTTTT. This gives the protein CASSAQTNTGELFF.

In regard to this clone: One junction end does not reproduce the germline sequence, and a read error may be involved. V is TRBV7-9 and J is TRBJ1-2; D ambiguous. The germline V gene has CDR1 SEHNR and CDR2 FQNEAQ (reference sequence). This CDR3 spans 15 amino acids. The CDR3 loop is CASSLFQPSNYGHTF. DNA for the CDR3: TGTGCCAGCAGCTTATTCCAGCCTTCTAACTATGGCCACACCTTC.

The chain employs TRBV19 and TRBJ2-5, with D maybe TRBD2 (6 bases). The CDR3 length is 16 residues. The V end lost 7 bases, the J end lost 6 bases, and 24 bases lay between the germline ends. CDR1 and CDR2 (germline): LNHDA, SQIVND (reference sequence). CDR3 protein: CASTPRRGSGLKTQYF. The CDR3 nucleotides read TGTGCCAGTACCCCCCGTCGAGGCAGCGGGTTAAAGACCCAGTACTTC.

The rearrangement uses TRBV6-1 and TRBJ2-7, with 12 bases identical to TRBD1. Germline values: CDR1 MNHNS, CDR2 SASEGT. V gave up 6 bases and J gave up 5 bases; unmatched junction bases: 5. The CDR3 extends over 14 amino acids. The CDR3 sequence: CASRGGQGADEQYF. CDR3 nucleotides: TGTGCCAGCAGGGGGGGACAGGGGGCCGACGAGCAGTACTTC.

CDR3: CASRRSGDEQYF. In nucleotides, the CDR3 is TGTGCCAGCAGGCGTTCGGGGGACGAGCAGTACTTC. The V call is TRBV6-5, the J call TRBJ2-7; tentatively, D is TRBD2 (6 bases). V was pared by 6 bases and J by 5 bases, with 11 bases between. Germline lookup yields CDR1 MNHEY and CDR2 SVGAGI. The CDR3 is 12 residues long.

V and J are TRBV27 and TRBJ1-4; D remains ambiguous. The CDR3 has 17 amino acids. Deletions cut 2 bases from V and 6 bases from J, with 19 bases between. The germline CDR1 and CDR2 sequences are MNHEY and SMNVEV (reference sequence). CDR3 nucleotide sequence: TGTGCCAGCAGTTTACGGAGGACGGGGTGGGGAGATGAAAAACTGTTTTTT. Translating gives CASSLRRTGWGDEKLFF.

A few counts support this clone. The chain uses TRBV30 and TRBJ2-5; no firm D call. This CDR3 spans 13 amino acids. CDR1 and CDR2 from the germline V gene are GTSNPN and SVGIG (reference sequence). V was cut by 2 bases and J by 5 bases, with 12 bases left in between. CDR3 sequence: CAWSKGVRETQYF. The CDR3 DNA reads as TGTGCCTGGAGTAAAGGTGTGAGGGAGACCCAGTACTTC.

CDR3 protein: CASTQGLAKNIQYF. The CDR3, as DNA: TGTGCCAGTACCCAGGGACTAGCCAAAAACATTCAGTACTTC. The gene calls are TRBV7-8 and TRBJ2-4; perhaps TRBD2 as D (6 bases). CDR1 and CDR2 from the germline V gene are SGHVS and FQNEAQ. V was clipped by 9 bases and J by 0 bases, with 12 bases between them. This CDR3 has 14 amino acids.

The chain couples TRBV28 to TRBJ2-7; D possibly corresponds to TRBD1 (6 bases). The germline V gene encodes CDR1 MDHEN and CDR2 SYDVKM. The CDR3 is 13 amino acids. Trimming took 7 bases from V and 2 from J, leaving 12 bases between them. The DNA for the CDR3 is TGTGCCAGCACTAGACAGGAACCCTACGAGCAGTACTTC. Translating gives CASTRQEPYEQYF.

This clone was seen more than once but under ten times. The chain uses TRBV2 and TRBJ1-4; 10 nucleotides align to TRBD1. Losses at the gene ends were 4 bases for V and 8 bases for J; bases not matched to a gene: 16. CDR3 size: 18 residues. Germline values: CDR1 SNHLY, CDR2 FYNNEI. The CDR3 here is CASSGSGQGFSRAEKLFF. CDR3 DNA sequence: TGTGCCAGCAGTGGATCGGGACAGGGGTTTTCCAGGGCGGAAAAACTGTTTTTT.

This clone has only one observation. V gene TRBV7-6 combines with J gene TRBJ1-3, with D unclear. The ends were cut back, 4 bases at V and 0 bases at J, with 7 bases in the middle. The germline gives CDR1 SGHVS, CDR2 FNYEAQ. There are 14 residues in the CDR3. CDR3 sequence: CASSSRDSGNTIYF. The CDR3 region has the DNA TGTGCCAGCAGCTCCCGGGACTCTGGAAACACCATATATTTT.

The chain links TRBV6-1 to TRBJ1-1, with 8 bases lining up with TRBD1. This CDR3 contains 15 residues. Germline V gene data show CDR1 as MNHNS and CDR2 as SASEGT. The trim removed 5 bases at V and 5 bases at J, leaving 10 bases unmatched. The CDR3 nucleotides read TGTGCCAGCAGTTCGTTGAGGACAGGGATGACTGAAGCTTTCTTT. It is translated as CASSSLRTGMTEAFF.

The gene calls are TRBV6-1 and TRBJ1-1; 9 bases match TRBD1. J lost 7 bases, V lost 6 bases, and 9 bases had no gene match. This CDR3 contains 14 residues. Germline V gene sequence: CDR1 MNHNS, CDR2 SASEGT. In DNA form, the CDR3 reads TGTGCCAGCAGGAGGGGACAGGGTCAATATGAAGCTTTCTTT. This gives the protein CASRRGQGQYEAFF.

This clone appeared a few times. The CDR3 protein is CASSLGGRNRYTF. The CDR3 DNA sequence: TGTGCCAGCAGTTTGGGAGGGAGGAATCGCTACACCTTC. This sequence joins TRBV28 and TRBJ1-2; D is unclear. This CDR3 comprises 13 residues. Germline V CDR1 and CDR2: MDHEN, SYDVKM. V was clipped by 3 bases and J by 9 bases, with 14 bases between them.

The rearrangement links TRBV2 to TRBJ1-6; 8 nucleotides line up with TRBD1. V trimming: 4 bases; J trimming: 10 bases; junction bases outside the gene matches: 6. The CDR3 runs to 14 residues. Per germline, CDR1 SNHLY and CDR2 FYNNEI. This CDR3 reads CASSGPGQGSPLHF. The CDR3 DNA reads as TGTGCCAGCAGTGGCCCAGGACAGGGCTCACCCCTCCACTTT.